This T cell receptor beta chain was identified in a study of shared clonotypes between healthy human individuals. The protocol was immunoSEQ multiplex PCR, while the TCRdb copy is restricted to in-frame clones and leaves out a portion. The sample has about 2.4 million clones; 93% are singletons. The germline V gene encodes CDR1 WNHNN and CDR2 SYGVQD (reference sequence). This CDR3 contains 15 residues. Trimming removed 0 bases at V and 5 bases at J, with 13 bases between. The sample comprised naive CD4+ T cells from PBMCs. Described subset: CD45RA+ positively selected. The source is a man aged 18 to 29 in good health. Some clones in this sample may be carry-over from other donors' samples. This rearrangement joins TRBV10-1 to TRBJ1-2; D is uncertain. CDR3 amino acids: CASSESTNSLYGYTF. The CDR3 coding sequence is TGCGCCAGCAGTGAGTCGACGAACAGCTTATATGGCTACACCTTC.